Listed below are T cell receptor beta chains from one sample, sequenced in a study of a mutant IDH1 vaccine in newly diagnosed glioma. Their antigens are not known. Clones were sequenced by immunoSEQ multiplex PCR, and TCRdb holds only the in-frame ones, with some missing. There are 38,000 or so clones in the sample; about four fifths occur only once, and 4.5% to 5.5% lies in the top ten. The sequenced sample was PBMCs, obtained from a glioma patient whose treatment included an IDH1 peptide vaccine. These receptors all stem from a man in his forties or fifties with glioma. Both conserved end residues are part of each CDR3. D genes are given only for firm matches. Only some rows state a clone size, as once, few, many or a class for expanded clones.

j_call | clone_size | d_call | v_call | cdr3_aa | cdr3_nt
TRBJ1-1 | . | TRBD1 | TRBV27 | CASSPYGTGKGTEAFF | TGTGCCAGCAGCCCCTATGGGACAGGGAAGGGGACTGAAGCTTTCTTT
TRBJ1-2 | . | . | TRBV6-6 | CASSYSLGGGYTF | TGTGCCAGCAGTTACTCGTTGGGAGGTGGCTACACCTTC
TRBJ2-7 | . | . | TRBV2 | CASSVSGTWNGEQYF | TGTGCCAGCAGTGTTTCCGGGACTTGGAATGGCGAGCAGTACTTC
TRBJ2-7 | . | TRBD1 | TRBV6-1 | CASSDRRTGVSYEQYF | TGTGCCAGCAGTGACCGACGGACAGGGGTTTCCTACGAGCAGTACTTC
TRBJ2-5 | . | . | TRBV19 | CASSISGEETQYF | TGTGCCAGTAGTATTAGCGGAGAAGAGACCCAGTACTTC
TRBJ1-5 | . | . | TRBV6-1 | CASSLGQRNQPQHF | TGTGCCAGCAGCCTTGGACAGCGCAATCAGCCCCAGCATTTT
TRBJ2-1 | . | . | TRBV28 | CASSLRGSSYNEQFF | TGTGCCAGCAGTTTAAGAGGAAGCTCCTACAATGAGCAGTTCTTC
TRBJ2-3 | . | TRBD2 | TRBV27 | CASRPFASGMGGTDTQYF | TGTGCCAGCCGACCTTTCGCTAGCGGGATGGGGGGCACAGATACGCAGTATTTT
TRBJ2-7 | once | TRBD1 | TRBV4-1 | CASSQRTGGTGEQYF | TGCGCCAGCAGCCAAAGGACAGGGGGTACTGGCGAGCAGTACTTC
TRBJ2-5 | . | . | TRBV6-1 | CASSEEGTRETQYF | TGTGCCAGCAGTGAAGAGGGGACCCGCGAGACCCAGTACTTC
TRBJ1-2 | . | TRBD1 | TRBV19 | CASSRDRGRLNYGYTF | TGTGCCAGTAGTAGGGACAGGGGGCGCTTGAACTATGGCTACACCTTC
TRBJ2-5 | . | . | TRBV29-1 | CSVSPPGVQETQYF | TGCAGCGTTTCCCCGCCCGGGGTACAAGAGACCCAGTACTTC
TRBJ1-3 | . | . | TRBV7-2 | CASSLKGGTGNTIYF | TGTGCCAGCAGCTTAAAGGGTGGAACTGGAAACACCATATATTTT
TRBJ2-3 | . | TRBD2 | TRBV18 | CASSPLASGAPRTDTQYF | TGTGCCAGCTCACCACTGGCTAGCGGGGCCCCGCGCACAGATACGCAGTATTTT
TRBJ1-2 | . | TRBD1 | TRBV7-9 | CASSPGTGGAYGYTF | TGTGCCAGCAGCCCTGGGACAGGGGGTGCCTATGGCTACACCTTC
TRBJ2-2 | . | TRBD2 | TRBV7-2 | CASSLPGLAGGRSTGELFF | TGTGCCAGCAGCCTGCCGGGACTAGCGGGGGGACGATCCACCGGGGAGCTGTTTTTT